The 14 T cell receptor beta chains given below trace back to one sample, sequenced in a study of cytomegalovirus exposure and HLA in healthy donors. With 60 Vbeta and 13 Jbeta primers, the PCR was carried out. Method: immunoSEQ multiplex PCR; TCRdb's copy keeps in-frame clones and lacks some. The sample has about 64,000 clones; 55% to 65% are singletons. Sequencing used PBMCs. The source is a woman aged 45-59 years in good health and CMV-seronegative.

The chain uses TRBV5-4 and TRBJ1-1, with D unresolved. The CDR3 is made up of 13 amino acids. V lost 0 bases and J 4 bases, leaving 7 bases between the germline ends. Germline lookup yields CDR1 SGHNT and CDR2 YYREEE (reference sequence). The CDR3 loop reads CASSLVRSTEAFF. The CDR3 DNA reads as TGTGCCAGCAGCTTGGTACGGTCCACTGAAGCTTTCTTT.

CDR3 in DNA: TGTGCCTGGAAGCTAGGGGGAAATCAGCCCCAGCATTTT. Translating gives CAWKLGGNQPQHF. The chain couples TRBV30 to TRBJ1-5, with D perhaps matching TRBD1 (6 bases). Germline V lookup: CDR1 GTSNPN, CDR2 SVGIG (reference sequence). The V end was cut by 4 bases, the J end by 4 bases, with 11 bases between. This CDR3 comprises 13 residues.

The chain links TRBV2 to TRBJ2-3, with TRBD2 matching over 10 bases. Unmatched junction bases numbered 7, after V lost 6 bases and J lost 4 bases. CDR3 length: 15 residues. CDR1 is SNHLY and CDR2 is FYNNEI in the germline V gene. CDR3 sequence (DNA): TGTGCCAGCAGAGGTCTAGCGGGAGTCTCAGATACGCAGTATTTT. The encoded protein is CASRGLAGVSDTQYF. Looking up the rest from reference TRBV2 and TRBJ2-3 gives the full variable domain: EPEVTQTPSHQVTQMGQEVILRCVPISNHLYFYWYRQILGQKVEFLVSFYNNEISEKSEIFDDQFSVERPDGSNFTLKIRSTKLEDSAMYFCASRGLAGVSDTQYFGPGTRLTVL.

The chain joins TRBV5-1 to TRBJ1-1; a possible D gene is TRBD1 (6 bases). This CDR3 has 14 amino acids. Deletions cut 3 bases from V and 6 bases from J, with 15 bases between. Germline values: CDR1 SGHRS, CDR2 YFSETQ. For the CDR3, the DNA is TGCGCCAGCAGCTCCTCTCTAGGGGGTGCTGAAGCTTTCTTT. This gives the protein CASSSSLGGAEAFF.

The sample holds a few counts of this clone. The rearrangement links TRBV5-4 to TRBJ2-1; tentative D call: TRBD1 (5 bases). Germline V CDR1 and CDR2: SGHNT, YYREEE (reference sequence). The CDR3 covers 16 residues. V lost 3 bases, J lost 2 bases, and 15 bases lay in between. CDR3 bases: TGTGCCAGCAGCTGGTCCCAGGGTGCCCCCTACAATGAGCAGTTCTTC. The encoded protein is CASSWSQGAPYNEQFF.

CDR3 in DNA: TGTGCCAGCAGTGTCATGACAGGGCACTCCTACGAGCAGTACTTC. It specifies CASSVMTGHSYEQYF. J is TRBJ2-7 and V is TRBV28; TRBD1 matches at 7 bases. The germline V gene encodes CDR1 MDHEN and CDR2 SYDVKM. With V trimmed by 5 bases and J by 0 bases, 7 bases remained unmatched. The CDR3 consists of 15 residues.

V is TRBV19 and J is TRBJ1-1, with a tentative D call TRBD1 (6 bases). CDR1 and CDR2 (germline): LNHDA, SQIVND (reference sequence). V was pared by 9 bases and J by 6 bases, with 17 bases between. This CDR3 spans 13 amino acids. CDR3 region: CASGQRGDSEAFF. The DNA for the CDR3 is TGTGCCAGCGGACAGAGAGGTGATTCTGAAGCTTTCTTT.

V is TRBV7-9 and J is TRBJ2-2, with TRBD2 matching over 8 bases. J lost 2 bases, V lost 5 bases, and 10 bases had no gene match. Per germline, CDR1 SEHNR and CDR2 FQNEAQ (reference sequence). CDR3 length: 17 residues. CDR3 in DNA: TGTGCCAGCAGCCGGGGGGGTATCAACAGAAACACCGGGGAGCTGTTTTTT. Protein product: CASSRGGINRNTGELFF.

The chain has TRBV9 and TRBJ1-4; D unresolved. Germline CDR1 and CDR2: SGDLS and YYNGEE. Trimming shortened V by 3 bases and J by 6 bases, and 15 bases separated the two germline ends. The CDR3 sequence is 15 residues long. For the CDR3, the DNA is TGTGCCAGCAGCGCCCATGAGGGCTGGTATGAAAAACTGTTTTTT. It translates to CASSAHEGWYEKLFF.

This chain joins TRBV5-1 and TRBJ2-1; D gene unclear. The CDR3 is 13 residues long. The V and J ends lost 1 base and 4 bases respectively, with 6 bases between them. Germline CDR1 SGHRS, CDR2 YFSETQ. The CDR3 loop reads CASSLSEYNEQFF. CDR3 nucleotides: TGCGCCAGCAGCTTGTCCGAGTACAATGAGCAGTTCTTC.

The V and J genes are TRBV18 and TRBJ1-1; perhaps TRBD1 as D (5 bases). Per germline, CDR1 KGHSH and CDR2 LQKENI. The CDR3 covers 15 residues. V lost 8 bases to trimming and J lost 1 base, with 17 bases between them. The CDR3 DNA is TGTGCCAGCGATAGTCGAGGACAAGGGAACACTGAAGCTTTCTTT. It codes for CASDSRGQGNTEAFF.

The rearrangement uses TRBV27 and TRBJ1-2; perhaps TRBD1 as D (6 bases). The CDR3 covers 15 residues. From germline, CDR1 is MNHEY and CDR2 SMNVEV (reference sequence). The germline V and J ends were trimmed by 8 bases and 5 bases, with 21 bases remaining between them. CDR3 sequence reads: CASAPDRMGSYGYTF. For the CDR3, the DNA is TGTGCCAGCGCGCCCGACAGGATGGGGAGTTATGGCTACACCTTC.

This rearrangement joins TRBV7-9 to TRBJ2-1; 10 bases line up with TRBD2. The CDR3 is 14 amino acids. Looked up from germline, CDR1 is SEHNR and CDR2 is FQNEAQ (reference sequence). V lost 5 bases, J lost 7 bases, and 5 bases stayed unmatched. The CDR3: CASSPAGGRNEQFF. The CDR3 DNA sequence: TGTGCCAGCAGCCCAGCGGGAGGGCGTAATGAGCAGTTCTTC.

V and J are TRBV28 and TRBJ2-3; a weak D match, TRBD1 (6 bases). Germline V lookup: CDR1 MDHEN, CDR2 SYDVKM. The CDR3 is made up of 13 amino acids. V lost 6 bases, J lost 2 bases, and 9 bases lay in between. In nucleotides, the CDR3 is TGTGCCAGCAGACAGGGAAACACAGATACGCAGTATTTT. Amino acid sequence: CASRQGNTDTQYF.